The present T cell receptor (beta chain) was sequenced within a study of blood T cell repertoires in COVID-19. Study details: COVID-19 samples, acute and convalescent, were from the United States, Italy and Spain.

Assay: immunoSEQ multiplex PCR; the TCRdb copy retains only in-frame clones and omits some. Of under 450,000 clones listed, 80% to 90% were seen once; the top ten hold around 1.3%. This clone showed up just once. The CDR3 totals 18 residues. The germline V gene has CDR1 MNHEY and CDR2 SVGEGT. Deletions cut 0 bases from V and 1 base from J, with 16 bases between. The receptor's source is a man aged 25 to 40 who had recovered from COVID-19. The chain uses TRBV6-2 or TRBV6-3 and TRBJ1-5; a possible D gene is TRBD1 (5 bases). The sample consisted of PBMCs or T cells enriched from blood (not recorded which). The CDR3 coding sequence is TGTGCCAGCAGTTACTCTATCAGGGAAGAGATAAGCAATCAGCCCCAGCATTTT. It yields the protein CASSYSIREEISNQPQHF.